This paragraph covers one TCR beta chain sequence. Its cognate antigen is unknown. The data stem from a study of siplizumab effects on memory and regulatory T cells. V was clipped by 1 base and J by 0 bases, with 5 bases between them. The CDR3 totals 14 residues. CDR1 and CDR2 (germline): SGHKS, YYEKEE (reference sequence). Study-level findings and limits: The naive T cell population seemed more diverse than memory cells and seemed a major contributor to the alloresponse. Alloreactive sequences tracing back to unstimulated CD4+ memory cells fell significantly with siplizumab.

Measured with immunoSEQ multiplex PCR; TCRdb has only the in-frame clones, and not every one. Found here are about 100,000 clones, 85% to 95% of them singletons; the top ten hold 1% to 1.5%. The sequence was obtained from a human donor in good health. The chain has TRBV5-5 and TRBJ1-5, with unresolved D. The specimen sequenced was non-Treg CD4+ T cells sorted from blood. The CDR3 is CASSLQGSNQPQHF. CDR3 coding DNA: TGTGCCAGCAGCTTGCAAGGTAGCAATCAGCCCCAGCATTTT.